Shown below are 27 T cell receptor beta chains from a single sample sequenced in a study of long-term antiretroviral therapy in people with HIV. Sequencing relied on immunoSEQ assay v3.0, run at survey level. Clones were sequenced by immunoSEQ multiplex PCR, and TCRdb holds only the in-frame ones, with some missing. The sample yields 6,000 or so clones, around four fifths seen once. The sequences come from unsorted PBMCs, collected 0.5 years before starting antiretroviral therapy. Receptors originate from a man aged 35 to 55 with HIV.

The V call is TRBV21-1, the J call TRBJ2-4; no check of the table's D call, TRBD1, against the DNA was made. TRBV21-1 is given as a pseudogene. There are 16 residues in the CDR3. The CDR3 loop is CASSKKGELAKNIQYF. CDR3 nucleotides: TGTGCCAGCAGCAAAAAGGGGGAGCTAGCCAAAAACATTCAGTACTTC.

The rearrangement uses TRBV6-5 and TRBJ1-1, with 8 bases identical to TRBD1. The J segment lost 7 bases and the V segment lost 5 bases, leaving 3 bases of the junction unmatched. Germline lookup yields CDR1 MNHEY and CDR2 SVGAGI. The CDR3 is 12 residues long. The CDR3 coding sequence is TGTGCCAGCAGTACAGGGGGGCATGAAGCTTTCTTT. It specifies CASSTGGHEAFF.

This clone counts as medium-sized (0.01 to 0.1%). The V call is TRBV6-5, the J call TRBJ1-6; D gene ambiguous. Per the germline V gene, CDR1 is MNHEY and CDR2 is SVGAGI. V was clipped by 0 bases and J by 8 bases, with 8 bases between them. The CDR3 covers 14 residues. The CDR3 sequence is CASSYSQADSPLHF. Written as DNA, the CDR3 is TGTGCCAGCAGTTACTCCCAGGCTGATTCACCCCTCCACTTT.

This clone was seen a single time. The CDR3 DNA is TGCAGCGCTCTGACGGGACAGCTTGAAGCTTTCTTT. Amino acid sequence: CSALTGQLEAFF. The chain recombines TRBV29-1 with TRBJ1-1, with 7 bases lining up with TRBD1. CDR3 size: 12 residues. Germline lookup yields CDR1 SQVTM and CDR2 ANQGSEA. The J segment lost 7 bases and the V segment lost 7 bases, leaving 9 bases of the junction unmatched.

This chain connects TRBV18 to TRBJ2-3; D is ambiguous. With 2 bases removed from V and 0 bases from J, the gap between germline ends came to 15 bases. This CDR3 has 17 amino acids. The germline V gene has CDR1 KGHSH and CDR2 LQKENI. For the CDR3, the DNA is TGTGCCAGCTCACCAGTTCGGACGGACCCTAGCACAGATACGCAGTATTTT. Translation gives CASSPVRTDPSTDTQYF.

This chain connects TRBV5-1 to TRBJ2-2; D possibly corresponds to TRBD2 (6 bases). The V and J ends lost 1 base and 2 bases respectively, with 18 bases between them. Germline assignment: CDR1 SGHRS and CDR2 YFSETQ. The CDR3 runs 18 residues. DNA for the CDR3: TGCGCCAGCAGCTTGTCTGTGACGGGACTGGGAAACACCGGGGAGCTGTTTTTT. It codes for CASSLSVTGLGNTGELFF.

This clone was detected only a few times. The chain links TRBV6-1 to TRBJ2-7, with D perhaps being TRBD1 or TRBD2 (5 bases each). Per germline, CDR1 MNHNS and CDR2 SASEGT. The germline V and J ends were trimmed by 2 bases and 5 bases, with 13 bases remaining between them. This CDR3 has 14 residues. CDR3 region: CASSEWAGSNEQYF. CDR3 in DNA: TGTGCCAGCAGTGAATGGGCAGGGAGCAACGAGCAGTACTTC.

This rearrangement joins TRBV6-6 to TRBJ1-2; 8 bases match TRBD1. The V gene end was trimmed by 6 bases and the J gene end by 5 bases; junction bases not matched to a gene: 11. CDR1 MNHNY and CDR2 SVGAGI come from the germline V gene (reference sequence). CDR3 length: 15 residues. For the CDR3, the DNA is TGTGCCAGCAGCCCATTGACAGGGGCGAGATATGGCTACACCTTC. The encoded protein is CASSPLTGARYGYTF.

This clone appeared once. V usage is TRBV5-1 and J usage is TRBJ1-1; D call uncertain. CDR1 SGHRS and CDR2 YFSETQ come from the germline V gene. The CDR3 covers 13 residues. V was shortened by 0 bases and J by 2 bases, with 5 bases between the two germline ends. The CDR3 spells CASSLALNTEAFF. CDR3 nucleotides: TGCGCCAGCAGCTTGGCCCTTAACACTGAAGCTTTCTTT.

J is TRBJ2-6 and V is TRBV4-2; the D is unclear. V was shortened by 0 bases and J by 0 bases, with 12 bases between the two germline ends. The CDR3 consists of 18 residues. Germline V gene data show CDR1 as LGHNA and CDR2 as YNFKEQ. The CDR3 protein is CASSQDRQVGSGANVLTF. CDR3 DNA sequence: TGTGCCAGCAGCCAAGATCGGCAGGTTGGCTCTGGGGCCAACGTCCTGACTTTC.

The chain is built from TRBV27 and TRBJ2-7, with D possibly matching TRBD2 (6 bases). Germline V gives CDR1 MNHEY, CDR2 SMNVEV (reference sequence). The length of the CDR3 is 14 residues. V was trimmed by 6 bases and J by 1 base, leaving 13 bases between them. This chain's CDR3 is CASSFAEGSYEQYF. The CDR3 DNA reads as TGTGCCAGCAGCTTCGCGGAGGGGTCCTACGAGCAGTACTTC.

The V gene is TRBV27, the J gene TRBJ1-5, with D tentatively TRBD1 (5 bases). Trimming stripped 7 bases from V and 1 base from J, with 11 bases between. This CDR3 region has 14 residues. Germline V gene data show CDR1 as MNHEY and CDR2 as SMNVEV (reference sequence). This CDR3 is CASNMAGSNQPQHF. CDR3 sequence (DNA): TGTGCCAGCAACATGGCAGGGAGCAATCAGCCCCAGCATTTT.

This chain links TRBV5-1 with TRBJ2-1; possibly TRBD2 for D (5 bases). CDR1 is SGHRS, CDR2 YFSETQ, per germline. Trimming took 0 bases from V and 7 from J, leaving 17 bases between them. The CDR3 is 16 residues long. The CDR3 loop reads CASSLEGRPRVNEQFF. Written as DNA, the CDR3 is TGCGCCAGCAGCTTGGAGGGCCGGCCGAGGGTAAATGAGCAGTTCTTC.

V gene TRBV7-6 combines with J gene TRBJ1-2; TRBD1 agrees at 7 bases. The germline V gene encodes CDR1 SGHVS and CDR2 FNYEAQ. Losses at the gene ends were 1 base for V and 4 bases for J; bases not matched to a gene: 3. CDR3 length equals 14 residues. This CDR3 is CASSLETGTYGYTF. The CDR3 bases are TGTGCCAGCAGCTTAGAGACAGGGACCTATGGCTACACCTTC.

V usage is TRBV5-6 and J usage is TRBJ1-5; D not certain. The CDR3 has 13 residues. V was pared by 1 base and J by 6 bases, with 8 bases between. Germline values: CDR1 SGHDT, CDR2 YYEEEE. The CDR3 protein is CASSLSPGQPQHF. The CDR3 DNA reads TGTGCCAGCAGCTTGTCACCGGGTCAGCCCCAGCATTTT.

The chain is built from TRBV15 and TRBJ2-7; 9 bases match TRBD1. CDR3 length equals 14 residues. CDR1 is LNHNV and CDR2 is YYDKDF in the germline V gene (reference sequence). Unmatched junction bases numbered 4, after V lost 3 bases and J lost 4 bases. The DNA for the CDR3 is TGTGCCACCAGCAGTGACAGGGGGAGGTACGAGCAGTACTTC. This gives the protein CATSSDRGRYEQYF.

The chain uses TRBV27 and TRBJ2-7; 8 nucleotides line up with TRBD1. This CDR3 contains 15 residues. V shed 5 bases and J 4 bases; nucleotides not matched to a gene: 10. The germline CDR1 and CDR2 sequences are MNHEY and SMNVEV (reference sequence). The CDR3 reads CASSPEDRVGYEQYF. Written as DNA, the CDR3 is TGTGCCAGCAGTCCCGAGGACAGGGTCGGGTACGAGCAGTACTTC.

V and J are TRBV7-2 and TRBJ2-7, with 9 bases lining up with TRBD2. Trimming removed 0 bases from V and 4 bases from J; junction bases left unmatched: 4. Germline V gene data show CDR1 as SGHTA and CDR2 as FQGNSA. This CDR3 contains 15 residues. The CDR3 DNA reads TGTGCCAGCAGCTTAGCTAGCGGGGGCCAGTACGAGCAGTACTTC. It specifies CASSLASGGQYEQYF. Drawing the rest from reference TRBV7-2 and TRBJ2-7, the complete variable domain is GAGVSQSPSNKVTEKGKDVELRCDPISGHTALYWYRQSLGQGLEFLIYFQGNSAPDKSGLPSDRFSAERTGGSVSTLTIQRTQQEDSAVYLCASSLASGGQYEQYFGPGTRLTVT.

V and J are TRBV5-1 and TRBJ1-4, with D unclear. V was cut by 4 bases and J by 0 bases, with 7 bases left in between. The CDR3 is made up of 14 amino acids. Germline V gene sequence: CDR1 SGHRS, CDR2 YFSETQ. The chain's CDR3 is CASSPGATNEKLFF. The CDR3, as DNA: TGCGCCAGCAGCCCGGGTGCAACTAATGAAAAACTGTTTTTT.

V is TRBV27 and J is TRBJ1-3, with D tentatively TRBD1 (6 bases). V lost 6 bases to trimming and J lost 9 bases, with 18 bases between them. The CDR3 runs to 14 residues. Germline CDR1 is MNHEY and CDR2 is SMNVEV (reference sequence). The CDR3 nucleotides read TGTGCCAGCAGCGAACGGGGGGCGTGGGGCACCATATATTTT. This gives the protein CASSERGAWGTIYF.

The rearrangement links TRBV5-4 to TRBJ2-7; 9 bases match TRBD1. CDR1 is SGHNT and CDR2 is YYREEE in the germline V gene (reference sequence). J was trimmed by 4 bases and V by 2 bases; bases with no gene match: 4. CDR3 length: 14 residues. The CDR3 region has the DNA TGTGCCAGCAGCTTTCGACAGGGGGGGTACGAGCAGTACTTC. It is translated as CASSFRQGGYEQYF. The whole variable domain, remainder taken from reference TRBV5-4 and TRBJ2-7, is ETGVTQSPTHLIKTRGQQVTLRCSSQSGHNTVSWYQQALGQGPQFIFQYYREEENGRGNFPPRFSGLQFPNYSSELNVNALELDDSALYLCASSFRQGGYEQYFGPGTRLTVT.

The genes are TRBV6-5 and TRBJ2-7; the D gene could be TRBD1 or TRBD2 (5 bases each). Trimming cost V 5 bases and J 4 bases, with 15 bases left between them. The CDR3 runs to 14 residues. Looked up from germline, CDR1 is MNHEY and CDR2 is SVGAGI. The CDR3 nucleotides are TGTGCCAGCAGTCCCCGGGACGGGGAGTACGAGCAGTACTTC. It codes for CASSPRDGEYEQYF.

The rearrangement joins TRBV30 to TRBJ2-7, with D perhaps matching TRBD1 (6 bases). The CDR3 consists of 14 residues. Germline lookup yields CDR1 GTSNPN and CDR2 SVGIG (reference sequence). The V end was cut by 4 bases, the J end by 4 bases, with 17 bases between. The CDR3 is CAWTGTGKSYEQYF. In nucleotides, the CDR3 is TGTGCCTGGACAGGTACAGGGAAGAGTTACGAGCAGTACTTC.

This chain joins TRBV13 and TRBJ1-2, with 7 positions matching TRBD1. Losses at the gene ends were 5 bases for V and 0 bases for J; bases not matched to a gene: 6. This CDR3 is 15 amino acids long. Germline assignment: CDR1 PRHDT and CDR2 FYEKMQ (reference sequence). CDR3 sequence (DNA): TGTGCCAGCAGCGTAGACAGGGATACTAACTATGGCTACACCTTC. It yields the protein CASSVDRDTNYGYTF.

The rearrangement uses TRBV4-2 and TRBJ1-6; TRBD1 is a possible D gene (5 bases). V shed 0 bases and J shed 0 bases, with 18 bases lying between them. The CDR3 covers 20 residues. Germline V CDR1 and CDR2: LGHNA, YNFKEQ. CDR3 protein: CASSQDRTSRVGSYNSPLHF. CDR3 bases: TGTGCCAGCAGCCAAGATCGAACAAGCAGGGTGGGCTCCTATAATTCACCCCTCCACTTT.

The chain couples TRBV7-3 to TRBJ2-3; D is possibly TRBD2 (7 bases). Germline assignment: CDR1 SGHTA and CDR2 FQGTGA. This CDR3 contains 15 residues. The V end lost 3 bases, the J end lost 2 bases, and 12 bases lay between the germline ends. CDR3 sequence: CASSLGGGVTDTQYF. As DNA, the CDR3 is TGTGCCAGCAGCTTGGGCGGGGGCGTCACAGATACGCAGTATTTT. The full variable domain, with the rest looked up from reference TRBV7-3 and TRBJ2-3, is GAGVSQTPSNKVTEKGKYVELRCDPISGHTALYWYRQSLGQGPEFLIYFQGTGAADDSGLPNDRFFAVRPEGSVSTLKIQRTERGDSAVYLCASSLGGGVTDTQYFGPGTRLTVL.

CDR3 sequence reads: CASSLAGTGDRPQHF. The CDR3 region has the DNA TGTGCCAGCAGCTTAGCCGGGACAGGGGATCGGCCCCAGCATTTT. V usage is TRBV7-8 and J usage is TRBJ1-5; TRBD1 aligns across 10 bases. V lost 0 bases, J lost 9 bases, and 5 bases stayed unmatched. This CDR3 contains 15 residues. Germline V gives CDR1 SGHVS, CDR2 FQNEAQ.